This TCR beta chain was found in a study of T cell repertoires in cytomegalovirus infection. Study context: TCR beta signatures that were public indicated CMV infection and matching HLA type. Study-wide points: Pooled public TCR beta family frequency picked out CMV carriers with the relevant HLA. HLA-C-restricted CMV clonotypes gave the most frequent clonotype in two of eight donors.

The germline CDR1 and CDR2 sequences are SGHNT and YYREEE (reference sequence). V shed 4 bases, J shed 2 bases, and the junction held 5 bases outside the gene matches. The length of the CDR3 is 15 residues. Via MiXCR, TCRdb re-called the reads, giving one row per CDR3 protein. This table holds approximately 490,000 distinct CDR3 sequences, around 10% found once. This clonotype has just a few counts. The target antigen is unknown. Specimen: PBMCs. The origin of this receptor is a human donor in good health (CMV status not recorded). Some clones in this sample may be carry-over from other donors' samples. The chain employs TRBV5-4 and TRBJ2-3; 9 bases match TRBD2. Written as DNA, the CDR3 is TGTGCCAGCAGCGAGACTAGCGGATACACAGATACGCAGTATTTT. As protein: CASSETSGYTDTQYF.